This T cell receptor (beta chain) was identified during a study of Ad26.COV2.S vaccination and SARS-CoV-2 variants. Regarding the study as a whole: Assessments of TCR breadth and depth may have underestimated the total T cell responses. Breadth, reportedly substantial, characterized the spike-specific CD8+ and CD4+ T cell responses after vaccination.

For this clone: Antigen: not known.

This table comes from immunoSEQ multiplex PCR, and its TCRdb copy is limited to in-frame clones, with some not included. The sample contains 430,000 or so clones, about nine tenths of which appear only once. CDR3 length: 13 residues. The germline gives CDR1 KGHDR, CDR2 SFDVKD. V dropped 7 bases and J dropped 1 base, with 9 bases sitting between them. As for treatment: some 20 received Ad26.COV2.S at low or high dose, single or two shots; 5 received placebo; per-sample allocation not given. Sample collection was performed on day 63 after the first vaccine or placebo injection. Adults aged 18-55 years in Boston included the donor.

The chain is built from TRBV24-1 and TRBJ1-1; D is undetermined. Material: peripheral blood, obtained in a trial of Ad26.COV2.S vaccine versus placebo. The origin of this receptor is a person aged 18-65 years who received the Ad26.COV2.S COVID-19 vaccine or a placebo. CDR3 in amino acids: CATRDPTNTEAFF. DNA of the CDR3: TGTGCCACCAGAGACCCAACGAACACTGAAGCTTTCTTT.